This TCR beta chain stems from a study of blood T cells in healthy people across ages (dated by TCRdb to about 2015). Regarding the complete study: In model experiments, roughly one uniquely barcoded TCR beta cDNA molecule per two T cells was captured by template switching. Age-related changes in TCR beta repertoire diversity were measured in the study by deep sequencing normalized with unique cDNA molecular identifiers. The donors were split into four age groups: young (average around 16 years), middle-aged (roughly 39), aged (more than 60) and long-lived (approximately 80). To avoid experimental bias, donors of different ages were randomly spread across the sequencing lanes. Using the same blood draw, the study looked at two additional independent replicas of 1 million unique cDNA reads for two donors, one aged 18 to 29 and the other aged 80 or older. What the research found in general, with its limitations: The long-lived group showed more naive CD4+ T cells, fewer expanded clones and increased TCR diversity than the aged group, suggesting age selection. A strong correlation was found between observed TCR beta diversity and the percentage of naive T cells measured by flow cytometry. Because profiling used bulk unsorted PBMCs, naive and antigen-experienced compartments could not be compared conclusively. The CMV infection status of donors was not known, potentially confounding age-related changes in expanded clonotypes. Observed TCR beta diversity per million T cells fell roughly linearly with age, and a significant reduction was already apparent by age around 40. Estimates of total diversity based on one million sequenced T cells were regarded as lower bounds and as underestimates.

The library relied on 5' RACE. Sequencing was performed on an Illumina HiSeq 2500. A second about 7 to 11 cycle PCR used a sample-barcoded 5' primer and a J-beta primer mix. A template-switch 5' adaptor carrying 12 random nucleotides introduced a unique molecular identifier onto each TCR beta cDNA molecule. Each sample yielded at least 3 million CDR3-containing paired-end reads. All of the RNA was converted into first-strand cDNA using the Mint cDNA synthesis kit, with a TRBC-specific oligonucleotide serving as the primer. Following uracil-DNA glycosylase treatment, all cDNA underwent a first 18-cycle PCR with the universal primers M1SS and BC2_uni_R. In the paper's pipeline: For normalization, 1 million high-quality reads were randomly selected from each sample, with every read carrying a distinct molecular identifier. Reads sharing molecular identifiers were discarded rather than binned into consensus sequences. MiTCR, run with a Q25 quality threshold and the strictest error-elimination algorithm, handled CDR3 identification, clonotype clustering and error correction. A nonparametric unseen species model using Euler transformation provided a lower-bound estimate of total TCR beta diversity. The public reads were reanalyzed by TCRdb: fastp trimming at Q25, MiXCR alignment, in-frame beta chains only. Records with the same CDR3 protein are collapsed into one entry carrying the most frequent genes and DNA. TCRdb, rather than the study authors, made the V and J calls. The sample table holds 1.4 million or so distinct CDR3 sequences, of which approximately 43% were seen once. The ten largest account for roughly 3.7% of the sample.

Systemically healthy Caucasian individuals from Russia, over 30 in total and aged roughly 6 to 95 years, were included as donors. About 9.1 milliliters of peripheral blood were collected from each donor into EDTA-treated Vacutainer tubes. PBMCs were isolated by Ficoll-Paque density-gradient centrifugation, with at least 6 million obtained per sample. Trizol reagent was used to extract total RNA from the PBMCs, yielding at least 5 micrograms per sample. For every donor, flow cytometry on a PBMC aliquot measured the percentage of naive CD45RAhigh/CD27high T cells. Measured from the cysteine to the phenylalanine, the CDR3 is 14 residues long. The retained sequence is limited to the CDR3, 42 bases, with the frame set at the first base. Trimming removed 6 bases from V and 6 bases from J; the gene matches leave 9 bases unexplained. The germline V gene sets CDR1 to SGHRS and CDR2 to YFSETQ. In its sample, this clonotype was seen once. The specificity of this receptor is unknown. No qualities accompany the bases; no much larger clone lies one base away.

The sequence was collected from a woman between 18 and 30 years old in good health. Source material: blood. The chain is assembled from TRBV5-1 and TRBJ1-1; 9 nucleotides in the junction match TRBD1. The CDR3 in this case is CASMLDRGAPEAFF. The nucleotide sequence reads as follows: TGCGCCAGCATGCTGGACAGGGGTGCCCCTGAAGCTTTCTTT.